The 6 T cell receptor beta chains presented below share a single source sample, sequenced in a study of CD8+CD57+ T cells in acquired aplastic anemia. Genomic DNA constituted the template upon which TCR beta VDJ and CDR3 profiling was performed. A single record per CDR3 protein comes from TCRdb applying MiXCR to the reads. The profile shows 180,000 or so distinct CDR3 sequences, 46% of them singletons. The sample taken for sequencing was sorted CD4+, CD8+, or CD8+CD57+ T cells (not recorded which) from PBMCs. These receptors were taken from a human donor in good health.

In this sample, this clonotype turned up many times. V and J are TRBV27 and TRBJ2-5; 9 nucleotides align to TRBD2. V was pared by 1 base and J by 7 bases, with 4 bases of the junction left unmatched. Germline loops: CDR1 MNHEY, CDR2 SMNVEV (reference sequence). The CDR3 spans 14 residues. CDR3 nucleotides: TGTGCCAGCAGTTTATTGGCTAGCGGGGCGACCCAGTACTTC. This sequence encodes CASSLLASGATQYF.

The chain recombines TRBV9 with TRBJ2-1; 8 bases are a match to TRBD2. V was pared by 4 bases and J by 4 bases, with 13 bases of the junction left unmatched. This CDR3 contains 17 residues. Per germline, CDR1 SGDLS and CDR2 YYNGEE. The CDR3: CASSPQPGAGAYNEQFF. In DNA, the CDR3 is TGTGCCAGCAGCCCCCAACCCGGAGCGGGAGCTTACAATGAGCAGTTCTTC.

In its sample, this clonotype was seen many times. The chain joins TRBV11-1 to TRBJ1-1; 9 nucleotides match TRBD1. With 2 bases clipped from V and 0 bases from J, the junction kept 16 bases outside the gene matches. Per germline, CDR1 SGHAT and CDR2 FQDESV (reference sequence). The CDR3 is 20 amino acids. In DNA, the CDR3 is TGTGCCAGCAGCTTATCAACCCCAGGGACAGGGACCCACATGAACACTGAAGCTTTCTTT. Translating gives CASSLSTPGTGTHMNTEAFF.

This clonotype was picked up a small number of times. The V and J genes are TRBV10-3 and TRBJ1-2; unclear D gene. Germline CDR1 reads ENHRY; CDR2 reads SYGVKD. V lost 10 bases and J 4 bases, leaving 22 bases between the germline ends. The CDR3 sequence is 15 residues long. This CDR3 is CASSLQAAFLYGYTF. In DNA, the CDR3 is TGTGCCAGTTCCCTTCAGGCGGCCTTTCTCTATGGCTACACCTTC.

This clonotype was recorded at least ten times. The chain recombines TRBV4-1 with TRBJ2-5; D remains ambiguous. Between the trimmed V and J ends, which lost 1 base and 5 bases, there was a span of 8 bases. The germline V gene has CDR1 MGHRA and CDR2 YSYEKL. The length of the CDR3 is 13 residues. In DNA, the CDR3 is TGCGCCAGCAGCCAAGGTAGAATGGAGACCCAGTACTTC. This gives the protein CASSQGRMETQYF.

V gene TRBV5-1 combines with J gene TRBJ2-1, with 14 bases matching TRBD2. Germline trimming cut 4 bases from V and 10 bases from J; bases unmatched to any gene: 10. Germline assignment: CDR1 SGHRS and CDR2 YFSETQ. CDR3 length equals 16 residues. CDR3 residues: CASSPRGLAGAWEQFF. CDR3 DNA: TGCGCCAGCAGCCCTCGGGGACTAGCGGGAGCCTGGGAGCAGTTCTTC. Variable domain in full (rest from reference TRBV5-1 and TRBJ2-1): KAGVTQTPRYLIKTRGQQVTLSCSPISGHRSVSWYQQTPGQGLQFLFEYFSETQRNKGNFPGRFSGRQFSNSRSEMNVSTLELGDSALYLCASSPRGLAGAWEQFFGPGTRLTVL.